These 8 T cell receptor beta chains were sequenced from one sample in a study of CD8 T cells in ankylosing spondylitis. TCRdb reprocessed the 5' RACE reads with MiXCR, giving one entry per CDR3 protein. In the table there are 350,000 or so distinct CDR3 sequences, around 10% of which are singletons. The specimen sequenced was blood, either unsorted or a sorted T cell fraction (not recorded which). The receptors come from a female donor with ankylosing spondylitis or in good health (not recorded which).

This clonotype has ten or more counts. The CDR3 here is CSAPGGLAEKETQYF. The CDR3 coding sequence is TGCAGTGCTCCCGGAGGACTAGCCGAGAAAGAGACCCAGTACTTC. The chain carries TRBV20-1 and TRBJ2-5; 8 nucleotides agree with TRBD2. Germline V CDR1 and CDR2: DFQATT, SNEGSKA (reference sequence). The CDR3 has 15 residues. V lost 5 bases to trimming and J lost 3 bases; unmatched junction nucleotides: 11.

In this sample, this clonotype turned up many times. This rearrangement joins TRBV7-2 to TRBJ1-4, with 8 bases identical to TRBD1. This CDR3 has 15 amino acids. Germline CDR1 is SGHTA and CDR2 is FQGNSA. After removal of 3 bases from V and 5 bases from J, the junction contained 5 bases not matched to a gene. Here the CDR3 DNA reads TGTGCCAGCAGCTTTGGACAGGGCCAGAATGAAAAACTGTTTTTT. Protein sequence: CASSFGQGQNEKLFF.

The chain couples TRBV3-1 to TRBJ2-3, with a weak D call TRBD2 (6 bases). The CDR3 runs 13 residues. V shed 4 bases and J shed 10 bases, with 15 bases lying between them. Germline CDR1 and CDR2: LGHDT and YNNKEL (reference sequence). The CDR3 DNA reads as TGTGCCAGCAGCCTCGGTGGGAGGTCCGCGCAGTATTTT. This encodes CASSLGGRSAQYF.

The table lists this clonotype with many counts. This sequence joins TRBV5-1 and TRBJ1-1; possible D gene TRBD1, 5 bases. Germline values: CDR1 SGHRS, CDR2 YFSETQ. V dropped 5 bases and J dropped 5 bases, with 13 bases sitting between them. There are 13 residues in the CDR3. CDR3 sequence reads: CASSQGFRTEAFF. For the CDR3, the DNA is TGCGCCAGCAGTCAGGGCTTTCGGACTGAAGCTTTCTTT.

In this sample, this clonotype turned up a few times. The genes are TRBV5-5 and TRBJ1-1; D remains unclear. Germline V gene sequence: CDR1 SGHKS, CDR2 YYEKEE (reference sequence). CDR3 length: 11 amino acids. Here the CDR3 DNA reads TGTGCTTCGGAGGGGAACACTGAAGCTTTCTTT. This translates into CASEGNTEAFF.

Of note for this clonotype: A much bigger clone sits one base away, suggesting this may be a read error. The CDR3 nucleotides are TGCAGTGCTAAAGACACCGGGGAGCTGTTTTTT. It specifies CSAKDTGELFF. V usage is TRBV20-1 and J usage is TRBJ2-2; D call uncertain. This CDR3 is built from 11 residues. V lost 4 bases and J lost 3, with 3 bases in between. CDR1 and CDR2 (germline): DFQATT, SNEGSKA (reference sequence).

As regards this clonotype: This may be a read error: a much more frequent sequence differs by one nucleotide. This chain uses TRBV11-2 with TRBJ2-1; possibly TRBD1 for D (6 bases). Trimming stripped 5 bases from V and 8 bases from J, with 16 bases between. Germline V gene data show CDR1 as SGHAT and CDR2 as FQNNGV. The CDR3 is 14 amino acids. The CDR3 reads CASSPLQGGYEQFF. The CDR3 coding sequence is TGTGCCAGCAGCCCCCTCCAAGGGGGTTATGAGCAGTTCTTC. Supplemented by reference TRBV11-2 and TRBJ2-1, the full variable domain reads EAGVAQSPRYKIIEKRQSVAFWCNPISGHATLYWYQQILGQGPKLLIQFQNNGVVDDSQLPKDRFSAERLKGVDSTLKIQPAKLEDSAVYLCASSPLQGGYEQFFGPGTRLTVL.

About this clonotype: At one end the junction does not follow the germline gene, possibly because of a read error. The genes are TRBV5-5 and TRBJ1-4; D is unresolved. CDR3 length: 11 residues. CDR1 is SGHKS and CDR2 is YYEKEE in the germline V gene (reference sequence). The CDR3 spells CASSLAGVRVF. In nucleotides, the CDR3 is TGTGCCAGCAGCTTAGCAGGAGTCCGGGTATTT.